The clone carrying this T cell receptor (beta chain) was counted between two and nine times. The data are from a study of T cells in Graves' hyperthyroidism and ophthalmopathy. It was RNA transcripts that yielded the amplified TCR beta CDR3 regions. A set of HTBI primers served as the primers for a first-round RT-PCR of the TCR CDR3. TCRdb recomputed calls from the multiplex PCR reads with MiXCR, one row per CDR3 protein. The sample includes 490,000 or so distinct CDR3 sequences, 15% to 20% of them seen just once. Criteria for exclusion of patients were uncontrolled infection, other autoimmune disease, pregnancy or lactation. The CDR3 is 13 amino acids. V was shortened by 9 bases and J by 1 base, with 13 bases between the two germline ends. Per the germline V gene, CDR1 is SNHLY and CDR2 is FYNNEI.

This sequence was found in a man in his forties with Graves' ophthalmopathy. This chain links TRBV2 with TRBJ2-7; the D gene is possibly TRBD2 (5 bases). Sequenced input: blood. Here the CDR3 reads CASRLGVSYEQYF. For the CDR3, the DNA is TGTGCCAGTCGCCTCGGGGTTTCCTACGAGCAGTACTTC.